These 22 T cell receptor beta chains were sequenced from one sample in a study of PD-L1 blockade in urothelial cancer. This table comes from immunoSEQ multiplex PCR, and its TCRdb copy is limited to in-frame clones, with some not included. In the table there are about 45,000 clones, approximately 90% of which are singletons. Time point noted: pretreatment peripheral blood. Sequenced here: PBMCs, sampled around atezolizumab (anti-PD-L1) treatment. All receptors derive from a donor aged 40 or older with urothelial cancer.

The chain couples TRBV28 to TRBJ2-7; 7 bases map to TRBD1. The CDR3 has 16 amino acids. V dropped 2 bases and J dropped 2; count of bases not matched to a gene: 9. The germline V gene has CDR1 MDHEN and CDR2 SYDVKM. The CDR3 DNA reads as TGTGCCAGCAGTTTAAGGGGGCTGGACAGCGCCTACGAGCAGTACTTC. Its translation: CASSLRGLDSAYEQYF. The variable domain in full, with the rest retrieved from reference TRBV28 and TRBJ2-7, is DVKVTQSSRYLVKRTGEKVFLECVQDMDHENMFWYRQDPGLGLRLIYFSYDVKMKEKGDIPEGYSVSREKKERFSLILESASTNQTSMYLCASSLRGLDSAYEQYFGPGTRLTVT.

The V call is TRBV5-1, the J call TRBJ1-1, with TRBD1 matching 7 bases. This CDR3 has 16 amino acids. The V segment lost 0 bases and the J segment 0 bases; nucleotides outside the gene matches: 5. Germline loops: CDR1 SGHRS, CDR2 YFSETQ. The CDR3 coding sequence is TGCGCCAGCAGCTTGGCCTGGGGACAGATGAACACTGAAGCTTTCTTT. Protein sequence: CASSLAWGQMNTEAFF.

This clone was seen more than once but under ten times. This chain connects TRBV5-8 to TRBJ1-3, with D possibly TRBD1 on 6 matching bases. This CDR3 comprises 14 residues. V was cut by 2 bases and J by 2 bases, with 8 bases left in between. Germline CDR1 reads SGHTS; CDR2 reads YDEGEE. This CDR3 reads CASSFGGPGNTIYF. Here the CDR3 DNA reads TGTGCCAGCAGCTTCGGGGGGCCTGGAAACACCATATATTTT. Filled out from reference TRBV5-8 and TRBJ1-3, the complete variable domain reads EAGVTQSPTHLIKTRGQQATLRCSPISGHTSVYWYQQALGLGLQFLLWYDEGEERNRGNFPPRFSGRQFPNYSSELNVNALELEDSALYLCASSFGGPGNTIYFGEGSWLTVV.

V and J are TRBV5-6 and TRBJ2-7; TRBD1 aligns across 11 bases. V was clipped by 4 bases and J by 2 bases; unmatched bases: 8. The CDR3 is 16 residues long. The germline CDR1 and CDR2 sequences are SGHDT and YYEEEE. CDR3 sequence: CASSPPGTGGAYEQYF. The CDR3 DNA sequence: TGTGCCAGCAGCCCCCCCGGGACAGGGGGGGCCTACGAGCAGTACTTC. Combining the CDR3 with reference TRBV5-6 and TRBJ2-7 gives the whole variable domain DAGVTQSPTHLIKTRGQQVTLRCSPKSGHDTVSWYQQALGQGPQFIFQYYEEEERQRGNFPDRFSGHQFPNYSSELNVNALLLGDSALYLCASSPPGTGGAYEQYFGPGTRLTVT.

The V gene is TRBV6-6, the J gene TRBJ2-7, with 8 bases identical to TRBD1. Germline CDR1 MNHNY, CDR2 SVGAGI (reference sequence). This CDR3 has 15 amino acids. The ends lost 0 bases at V and 4 bases at J; junction bases unmatched: 5. The CDR3 region is CASSYSGTGDYEQYF. DNA for the CDR3: TGTGCCAGCAGTTACTCTGGGACAGGCGATTACGAGCAGTACTTC.

This chain connects TRBV28 to TRBJ1-1; no clear D. This CDR3 contains 13 residues. Germline loops: CDR1 MDHEN, CDR2 SYDVKM. Trimming took 7 bases from V and 4 from J, leaving 13 bases between them. The CDR3 DNA reads as TGTGCCAGCACCCGTCGGGTGATCACTGAAGCTTTCTTT. It translates to CASTRRVITEAFF.

The chain combines TRBV7-6 with TRBJ2-5; 8 bases map to TRBD2. The CDR3 is made up of 14 amino acids. The V and J ends lost 4 bases and 1 base, in that order; junction bases with no gene match: 2. The germline V gene encodes CDR1 SGHVS and CDR2 FNYEAQ. CDR3 loop: CASSSGTSQETQYF. Written as DNA, the CDR3 is TGTGCCAGCAGCTCGGGGACTAGCCAAGAGACCCAGTACTTC.

The chain joins TRBV28 to TRBJ1-5; TRBD1 might be the D (5 bases). V lost 6 bases, J lost 4 bases, and 16 bases lay in between. The CDR3 has 15 residues. Germline assignment: CDR1 MDHEN and CDR2 SYDVKM. For the CDR3, the DNA is TGTGCCAGCAGCCGCGGGGGGGGGTCGAATCAGCCCCAGCATTTT. It is translated as CASSRGGGSNQPQHF.

The chain has TRBV2 and TRBJ2-2; unclear D gene. The CDR3 contains 15 residues. Trimming removed 6 bases from V and 0 bases from J, with 11 bases in between. Germline-derived CDR1 and CDR2 are SNHLY and FYNNEI. Here the CDR3 reads CASSLHNPNTGELFF. The CDR3 nucleotides are TGTGCCAGCAGCCTCCACAACCCGAACACCGGGGAGCTGTTTTTT.

The chain is built from TRBV15 and TRBJ2-1; D gene unclear. This CDR3 region has 16 residues. CDR1 is LNHNV, CDR2 YYDKDF, per germline (reference sequence). V was clipped by 5 bases and J by 0 bases, with 14 bases between them. Here the CDR3 DNA reads TGTGCCACCAGCCCGTCGCTAGTTAGCTCCTACAATGAGCAGTTCTTC. Protein sequence: CATSPSLVSSYNEQFF.

V and J are TRBV5-1 and TRBJ2-2; TRBD1 matches at 8 bases. The germline V gene encodes CDR1 SGHRS and CDR2 YFSETQ. CDR3 length: 13 residues. The junction had 8 bases not matched to a gene; V was cut back by 9 bases and J by 7 bases. The CDR3 coding sequence is TGCGCCACTCGGACAGGGTCGGGCGGGGAGCTGTTTTTT. Its protein product is CATRTGSGGELFF.

The chain is built from TRBV6-1 and TRBJ1-5; the match to TRBD1 covers 7 bases. Germline V lookup: CDR1 MNHNS, CDR2 SASEGT. This CDR3 comprises 15 residues. V lost 3 bases to trimming and J lost 2 bases; unmatched junction nucleotides: 4. CDR3 protein: CASSEGQRGNQPQHF. CDR3 in DNA: TGTGCCAGCAGTGAGGGACAGAGGGGCAATCAGCCCCAGCATTTT.

In this sample, this clone turned up once. The rearrangement links TRBV7-9 to TRBJ2-2; 13 bases agree with TRBD2. This CDR3 region has 16 residues. In germline, CDR1 is SEHNR, CDR2 FQNEAQ (reference sequence). Trimming took 5 bases from V and 5 from J; bases not matched to a gene: 5. For the CDR3, the DNA is TGTGCCAGCAGCCCCGGACTAGCGGGAGTTACCGGGGAGCTGTTTTTT. Protein product: CASSPGLAGVTGELFF.

The chain employs TRBV9 and TRBJ2-3; D not resolved. Germline V lookup: CDR1 SGDLS, CDR2 YYNGEE. The CDR3 consists of 16 residues. Trimming left V 4 bases short and J 0 bases short, with 15 bases between. CDR3 DNA: TGTGCCAGCAGCCCATCCCCTTTCGGGAGCACAGATACGCAGTATTTT. Translated: CASSPSPFGSTDTQYF.

V is TRBV6-6 and J is TRBJ2-7; tentatively, D is TRBD2 (6 bases). Trimming took 5 bases from V and 2 from J, leaving 13 bases between them. The CDR3 has 14 amino acids. Germline-derived CDR1 and CDR2 are MNHNY and SVGAGI (reference sequence). In DNA, the CDR3 is TGTGCCAGCAGTGAGACGGACTACCCCTACGAGCAGTACTTC. Protein sequence: CASSETDYPYEQYF.

J is TRBJ2-1 and V is TRBV30, with TRBD2 matching over 11 bases. V lost 2 bases and J lost 4; bases outside the gene matches: 4. The CDR3 runs 15 residues. Germline V gene lookup returns CDR1 GTSNPN and CDR2 SVGIG (reference sequence). The CDR3 nucleotides are TGTGCCTGGAGTCCACTAGCGGGGGTTTACAATGAGCAGTTCTTC. Translation gives CAWSPLAGVYNEQFF.

V and J are TRBV5-1 and TRBJ2-5, with 13 bases fitting TRBD2. Germline lookup yields CDR1 SGHRS and CDR2 YFSETQ. The junction had 4 bases not matched to a gene; V was cut back by 0 bases and J by 5 bases. This CDR3 region has 16 residues. The CDR3 DNA follows: TGCGCCAGCAGCTTGGGACCACTAGCGGGAGGGGAGACCCAGTACTTC. Translated, it gives CASSLGPLAGGETQYF. Full variable domain (missing parts from reference TRBV5-1 and TRBJ2-5): KAGVTQTPRYLIKTRGQQVTLSCSPISGHRSVSWYQQTPGQGLQFLFEYFSETQRNKGNFPGRFSGRQFSNSRSEMNVSTLELGDSALYLCASSLGPLAGGETQYFGPGTRLLVL.

The chain couples TRBV6-5 to TRBJ1-1, with a tentative D call TRBD1 (6 bases). V gave up 6 bases and J gave up 0 bases, with 11 bases separating them. Germline CDR1 and CDR2: MNHEY and SVGAGI. The CDR3 spans 14 residues. As DNA, the CDR3 is TGTGCCAGCAGGACGGGACAAATGAACACTGAAGCTTTCTTT. It encodes CASRTGQMNTEAFF.

This clone was seen just once. The chain uses TRBV5-1 and TRBJ1-1; D ambiguous. The CDR3 has 14 residues. Germline V gives CDR1 SGHRS, CDR2 YFSETQ. Trimming left V 5 bases short and J 5 bases short, with 16 bases between. The CDR3 nucleotides read TGCGCCAGCAGACGGAGGGAGTGGGGTACTGAAGCTTTCTTT. This gives the protein CASRRREWGTEAFF.

The chain combines TRBV6-1 with TRBJ1-2, with D possibly being TRBD1 (6 bases). This CDR3 is built from 12 residues. Trimming shortened V by 5 bases and J by 5 bases, and 9 bases separated the two germline ends. Germline V CDR1 and CDR2: MNHNS, SASEGT. CDR3 sequence reads: CASSQQGYGYTF. For the CDR3, the DNA is TGTGCCAGCAGTCAACAGGGTTATGGCTACACCTTC.

The chain uses TRBV7-3 and TRBJ2-2; 14 positions match TRBD2. Germline trimming cut 5 bases from V and 6 bases from J; bases unmatched to any gene: 5. Germline loops: CDR1 SGHTA, CDR2 FQGTGA. The CDR3 contains 16 residues. The CDR3 sequence: CASSLGGLAGAGELFF. The DNA of the CDR3 is TGTGCCAGCAGCCTGGGGGGACTAGCGGGAGCCGGGGAGCTGTTTTTT. Looking up the rest from reference TRBV7-3 and TRBJ2-2 gives the full variable domain: GAGVSQTPSNKVTEKGKYVELRCDPISGHTALYWYRQSLGQGPEFLIYFQGTGAADDSGLPNDRFFAVRPEGSVSTLKIQRTERGDSAVYLCASSLGGLAGAGELFFGEGSRLTVL.

This chain connects TRBV15 to TRBJ2-7; 7 bases map to TRBD1. Trimming at V came to 5 bases and at J to 0 bases, leaving 7 bases not matched to a gene. The V gene's germline CDR1 is LNHNV and CDR2 YYDKDF (reference sequence). The CDR3 extends over 15 amino acids. CDR3 loop: CATSARDSHSYEQYF. The CDR3, as DNA: TGTGCCACCAGCGCCCGGGACAGCCACTCCTACGAGCAGTACTTC.